This T cell receptor (beta chain) was sequenced during a study of shared clonotypes between healthy human individuals. Nashville, Tennessee was home to all donors, who were Caucasian adults. Assay used: immunoSEQ multiplex PCR; TCRdb lists only in-frame clones, some missing. The sample holds some 490,000 clones, roughly 80% seen once. V was shortened by 7 bases and J by 8 bases, with 17 bases between the two germline ends. CDR1 SNHLY and CDR2 FYNNEI come from the germline V gene. This CDR3 spans 13 amino acids. The sequence derives from a woman aged 35 to 49 in good health. Some clones in this sample may be carry-over from other donors' samples. The chain employs TRBV2 and TRBJ1-2, with a tentative D call TRBD1 (5 bases). Sample: PBMCs. The CDR3 reads CASNLGQGRGYTF. The CDR3 DNA sequence: TGTGCCAGCAACCTGGGGCAGGGACGCGGCTACACCTTC. The full variable domain, in which reference TRBV2 and TRBJ1-2 provide the parts outside the CDR3, is EPEVTQTPSHQVTQMGQEVILRCVPISNHLYFYWYRQILGQKVEFLVSFYNNEISEKSEIFDDQFSVERPDGSNFTLKIRSTKLEDSAMYFCASNLGQGRGYTFGSGTRLTVV.